The entry below describes one T cell receptor (beta chain). These data come from a study of blood T cell repertoires in COVID-19. Looking at the study overall: Samples representing acute and convalescent COVID-19 were sourced from the United States, Italy and Spain.

Germline CDR1 and CDR2: LGHNA and YSLEER. CDR3 size: 15 residues. Losses at the gene ends were 5 bases for V and 1 base for J; bases not matched to a gene: 7. Original analysis: Cell counts per sample came from amplifying reference gene primers. Sequencing was performed with immunoSEQ multiplex PCR; in TCRdb, only in-frame clones are kept and a portion is missing. The D gene and trimming were derived from the DNA, and the V and J assignments and clone size from that table. The profile shows about 330,000 clones, roughly 82% of them singletons. The sample taken for sequencing was peripheral blood. This TCR was recovered from a woman between 50 and 59 years old with acute or convalescent COVID-19. The chain carries TRBV4-3 and TRBJ2-5, with 7 bases aligning to TRBD2. CDR3 in DNA: TGCGCCAGCAGCAACTCCCTAGCGGCCCAAGAGACCCAGTACTTC. Translated: CASSNSLAAQETQYF.